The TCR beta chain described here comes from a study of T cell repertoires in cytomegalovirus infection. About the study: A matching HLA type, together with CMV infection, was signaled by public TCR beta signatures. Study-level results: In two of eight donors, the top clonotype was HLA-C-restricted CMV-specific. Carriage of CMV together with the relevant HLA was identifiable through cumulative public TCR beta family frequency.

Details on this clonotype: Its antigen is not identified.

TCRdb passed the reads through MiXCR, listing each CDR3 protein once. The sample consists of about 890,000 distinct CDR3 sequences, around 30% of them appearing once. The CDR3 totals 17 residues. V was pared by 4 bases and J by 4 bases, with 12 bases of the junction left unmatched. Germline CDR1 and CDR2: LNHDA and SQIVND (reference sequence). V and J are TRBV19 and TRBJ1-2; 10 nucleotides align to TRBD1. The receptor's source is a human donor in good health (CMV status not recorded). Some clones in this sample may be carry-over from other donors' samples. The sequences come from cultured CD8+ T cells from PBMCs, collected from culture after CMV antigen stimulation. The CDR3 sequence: CASSSLTGGDVSYGYTF. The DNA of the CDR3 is TGTGCCAGTAGTAGCTTGACAGGGGGCGACGTATCCTATGGCTACACCTTC.